Following are 20 T cell receptor beta chains from one sample sequenced in a study of cytomegalovirus exposure and HLA in healthy donors. Primers included in the PCR were 60 Vbeta and 13 Jbeta primers. Produced via immunoSEQ multiplex PCR; TCRdb's table is partial and in-frame only. This table has 100,000 to 150,000 clones, roughly 80% appearing once. Input material: PBMCs. These receptors were collected from a woman in her thirties or forties in good health and CMV-seropositive.

This rearrangement joins TRBV7-6 to TRBJ2-1; D is undetermined. The CDR3 length is 17 residues. The V gene lost 2 bases and the J gene lost 0 bases, with 14 bases spanning the gap. The germline V gene encodes CDR1 SGHVS and CDR2 FNYEAQ. The DNA for the CDR3 is TGTGCCAGCAGCTTATTTGGGCGACACGGCTCCTACAATGAGCAGTTCTTC. This encodes CASSLFGRHGSYNEQFF.

The chain links TRBV4-1 to TRBJ1-5; maybe TRBD1 (5 bases). The CDR3 has 16 residues. The germline gives CDR1 MGHRA, CDR2 YSYEKL. Trimming pared 0 bases from V and 3 bases from J, leaving 12 bases between. CDR3 DNA sequence: TGCGCCAGCAGCCAAGATCCGCGGACAAACAATCAGCCCCAGCATTTT. Its protein is CASSQDPRTNNQPQHF.

The chain carries TRBV6-5 and TRBJ2-5; 7 nucleotides agree with TRBD1. The end of the DNA aligns better with TRBJ2-7, so the J call may be wrong. The CDR3 length is 13 residues. Germline CDR1 reads MNHEY; CDR2 reads SVGAGI. CDR3 region: CASWGSGGYEQYF. CDR3 nucleotide sequence: TGTGCCAGCTGGGGGTCAGGGGGCTACGAGCAGTACTTC.

The rearrangement uses TRBV5-1 and TRBJ2-2, with 7 bases identical to TRBD1. CDR3 size: 15 residues. In germline, CDR1 is SGHRS, CDR2 YFSETQ. Trimming took 5 bases from V and 2 from J; bases not matched to a gene: 6. CDR3 sequence (DNA): TGCGCCAGCAGATCGGGACAGACTAACACCGGGGAGCTGTTTTTT. This codes for CASRSGQTNTGELFF.

This clone was detected only a few times. The chain links TRBV5-6 to TRBJ1-1; tentatively, D is TRBD1 (5 bases). V lost 4 bases and J lost 4, with 14 bases in between. CDR3 length: 14 amino acids. Germline V CDR1 and CDR2: SGHDT, YYEEEE. The CDR3 is CASSPFGGGTEAFF. The CDR3 DNA reads TGTGCCAGCAGCCCTTTCGGGGGAGGCACTGAAGCTTTCTTT.

This clone was seen a few times. The gene calls are TRBV4-1 and TRBJ2-1, with 10 bases fitting TRBD2. The trim removed 4 bases at V and 7 bases at J, leaving 7 bases unmatched. The CDR3 sequence is 15 residues long. CDR1 and CDR2 (germline): MGHRA, YSYEKL. The CDR3 DNA is TGCGCCAGCAGCCCCACGGGACTAGCGTTAAATGAGCAGTTCTTC. Residues: CASSPTGLALNEQFF.

The chain links TRBV29-1 to TRBJ2-3, with 12 bases identical to TRBD2. Germline lookup yields CDR1 SQVTM and CDR2 ANQGSEA. Unmatched junction bases numbered 8, after V lost 5 bases and J lost 2 bases. The length of the CDR3 is 16 residues. The CDR3 sequence is CSVKGLAGQTTDTQYF. CDR3 in DNA: TGCAGCGTTAAAGGACTAGCGGGACAAACCACAGATACGCAGTATTTT.

This chain connects TRBV19 to TRBJ1-2; no reliable D call. The CDR3 has 15 residues. V was shortened by 0 bases and J by 4 bases, with 12 bases between the two germline ends. The germline gives CDR1 LNHDA, CDR2 SQIVND (reference sequence). Here the CDR3 reads CASSIDRVVAYGYTF. CDR3 DNA: TGTGCCAGTAGTATAGATCGGGTGGTGGCCTATGGCTACACCTTC. Combining the CDR3 with reference TRBV19 and TRBJ1-2 gives the whole variable domain DGGITQSPKYLFRKEGQNVTLSCEQNLNHDAMYWYRQDPGQGLRLIYYSQIVNDFQKGDIAEGYSVSREKKESFPLTVTSAQKNPTAFYLCASSIDRVVAYGYTFGSGTRLTVV.

This clone occurred once. J is TRBJ2-2 and V is TRBV1; the table's D call, TRBD2, was not checked against the DNA. TRBV1 is a recognized pseudogene. The CDR3 runs 15 residues. The CDR3 loop reads CTSQSGSRRTGELFF. Written as DNA, the CDR3 is TGCACCAGTCAGAGCGGGAGTAGGCGCACCGGGGAGCTGTTTTTT.

The chain has TRBV29-1 and TRBJ2-3, with D maybe TRBD1 (6 bases). The CDR3 sequence is 15 residues long. V was pared by 6 bases and J by 1 base, with 17 bases between. Germline CDR1 is SQVTM and CDR2 is ANQGSEA. CDR3 DNA: TGCAGCGTCCCGGTTCAGGGGTTCGGCACAGATACGCAGTATTTT. Residues: CSVPVQGFGTDTQYF.

The genes are TRBV18 and TRBJ2-7; 7 bases fit TRBD2. This CDR3 is 16 amino acids long. CDR1 KGHSH and CDR2 LQKENI come from the germline V gene. The V segment lost 6 bases and the J segment 0 bases; nucleotides outside the gene matches: 11. The CDR3 sequence: CASSQNSGRSSYEQYF. CDR3 DNA sequence: TGTGCCAGCTCCCAGAATAGCGGGCGTTCCTCCTACGAGCAGTACTTC.

This chain links TRBV6-1 with TRBJ2-7; 8 bases are a match to TRBD1. Germline V CDR1 and CDR2: MNHNS, SASEGT. Trimming at V came to 6 bases and at J to 4 bases, leaving 8 bases not matched to a gene. The CDR3 is 14 amino acids. This chain's CDR3 is CASSVDGQGYEQYF. The CDR3 DNA reads TGTGCCAGCAGCGTGGACGGACAGGGATACGAGCAGTACTTC.

CDR3 bases: TGTGCCAGCAGTTTTTGGGGTAGCGGGAGGGCCGGGGAGCAGTACTTC. Translation gives CASSFWGSGRAGEQYF. V is TRBV28 and J is TRBJ2-7; 11 positions agree with TRBD2. Trimming took 3 bases from V and 7 from J; bases not matched to a gene: 11. The CDR3 runs to 16 residues. CDR1 MDHEN and CDR2 SYDVKM come from the germline V gene.

The chain couples TRBV2 to TRBJ2-5; a possible D gene is TRBD2 (6 bases). This CDR3 comprises 14 residues. CDR1 is SNHLY and CDR2 is FYNNEI in the germline V gene. The V end was cut by 5 bases, the J end by 5 bases, with 15 bases between. DNA of the CDR3: TGTGCCAGCAGTATGAGGGAGGTTAGGGAGACCCAGTACTTC. Translated: CASSMREVRETQYF.

This chain uses TRBV7-3 with TRBJ2-3, with no clear D. The CDR3 covers 18 residues. Germline V CDR1 and CDR2: SGHTA, FQGTGA. Trimming took off 1 base at V and 0 bases at J, with 17 bases between the two ends. CDR3 in DNA: TGTGCCAGCAGCTTAAAACCCCTTGGAGCGCTCAGCACAGATACGCAGTATTTT. It specifies CASSLKPLGALSTDTQYF.

The genes are TRBV28 and TRBJ1-5; 7 bases match TRBD1. Germline V gene sequence: CDR1 MDHEN, CDR2 SYDVKM. V trimming: 3 bases; J trimming: 7 bases; junction bases outside the gene matches: 6. This CDR3 contains 14 residues. The CDR3 spells CASSFKTGTQPQHF. DNA of the CDR3: TGTGCCAGCAGTTTTAAGACAGGGACCCAGCCCCAGCATTTT.

V and J are TRBV11-3 and TRBJ2-3; no reliable D call. The CDR3 runs 15 residues. Trimming pared 5 bases from V and 2 bases from J, leaving 14 bases between. In germline, CDR1 is SGHNT, CDR2 YENEEA. The CDR3: CASSKISANTDTQYF. The CDR3, as DNA: TGTGCCAGCAGCAAAATTTCAGCGAACACAGATACGCAGTATTTT.

V and J are TRBV28 and TRBJ2-2; D not certain. The V and J ends lost 5 bases and 5 bases respectively, with 6 bases between them. CDR1 and CDR2 (germline): MDHEN, SYDVKM. This CDR3 is built from 12 residues. This CDR3 reads CASSPLTGELFF. DNA of the CDR3: TGTGCCAGCAGTCCCCTAACCGGGGAGCTGTTTTTT.

V gene TRBV9 combines with J gene TRBJ2-1; D is possibly TRBD1 (6 bases). CDR3 length: 17 amino acids. Germline V gene lookup returns CDR1 SGDLS and CDR2 YYNGEE. V was trimmed by 3 bases and J by 0 bases, leaving 16 bases between them. CDR3 sequence reads: CASSAYGTPGSYNEQFF. The CDR3 DNA reads TGTGCCAGCAGCGCCTACGGGACACCAGGCTCCTACAATGAGCAGTTCTTC.

This chain uses TRBV9 with TRBJ2-7; TRBD1 matches at 8 bases. CDR3 length: 15 amino acids. With V trimmed by 3 bases and J by 4 bases, 9 bases remained unmatched. CDR1 is SGDLS, CDR2 YYNGEE, per germline. The CDR3 DNA sequence: TGTGCCAGCAGCGCGAGCTTGGACAGGGATTACGAGCAGTACTTC. Protein: CASSASLDRDYEQYF.